This passage covers 21 T cell receptor beta chains from one sample sequenced in a study of control samples from healthy donors and cancer patients. TCRdb keeps only in-frame clones here, not all; method: immunoSEQ multiplex PCR. The sample has fewer than 95,000 clones; roughly 84% are singletons. Sequenced: blood. The receptors were sampled from a woman aged 40-49 years in good health.

V gene TRBV5-6 combines with J gene TRBJ2-7; the D is unclear. Germline-derived CDR1 and CDR2 are SGHDT and YYEEEE. V was cut by 1 base and J by 2 bases, with 7 bases left in between. The CDR3 runs to 13 residues. CDR3 sequence (DNA): TGTGCCAGCAGCTTGAGTTCGGCCTACGAGCAGTACTTC. Translation gives CASSLSSAYEQYF.

The rearrangement uses TRBV5-1 and TRBJ2-1; possibly TRBD1 or TRBD2 for D (5 bases each). The CDR3 extends over 13 amino acids. CDR1 and CDR2 (germline): SGHRS, YFSETQ. Trimming took off 3 bases at V and 7 bases at J, with 11 bases between the two ends. CDR3 protein: CASSSGAGNEQFF. For the CDR3, the DNA is TGCGCCAGCAGCTCTGGGGCGGGTAATGAGCAGTTCTTC.

V usage is TRBV7-6 and J usage is TRBJ1-3; D unclear. The CDR3 has 16 amino acids. Per germline, CDR1 SGHVS and CDR2 FNYEAQ. V dropped 1 base and J dropped 1 base, with 11 bases sitting between them. The CDR3 protein is CASSLESEISGNTIYF. The CDR3 coding sequence is TGTGCCAGCAGCTTAGAGTCGGAAATATCTGGAAACACCATATATTTT.

V gene TRBV5-6 combines with J gene TRBJ1-6, with 7 bases matching TRBD1. Germline loops: CDR1 SGHDT, CDR2 YYEEEE. CDR3 length: 15 residues. The V gene end was trimmed by 4 bases and the J gene end by 8 bases; junction bases not matched to a gene: 9. The CDR3: CASSRRQGTHSPLHF. For the CDR3, the DNA is TGTGCCAGCAGCCGCAGACAGGGAACCCATTCACCCCTCCACTTT.

J is TRBJ2-3 and V is TRBV7-3; D perhaps matches TRBD1 (5 bases). The CDR3 spans 15 residues. V was clipped by 1 base and J by 2 bases, with 10 bases between them. Germline V gives CDR1 SGHTA, CDR2 FQGTGA. CDR3 nucleotides: TGTGCCAGCAGCTTAAGGGGCGGAATCACAGATACGCAGTATTTT. Translating gives CASSLRGGITDTQYF.

The chain employs TRBV6-5 and TRBJ1-1; D is unclear. The germline V gene encodes CDR1 MNHEY and CDR2 SVGAGI. Trimming left V 2 bases short and J 1 base short, with 8 bases between. The CDR3 covers 14 residues. The CDR3 protein is CASSYDGANTEAFF. DNA for the CDR3: TGTGCCAGCAGTTACGACGGAGCGAACACTGAAGCTTTCTTT.

The chain employs TRBV20-1 and TRBJ2-7; unclear D gene. Looked up from germline, CDR1 is DFQATT and CDR2 is SNEGSKA (reference sequence). With 0 bases removed from V and 7 bases from J, the gap between germline ends came to 4 bases. This CDR3 has 10 residues. The CDR3 DNA follows: TGCAGTGCTAGAGAACAGGAGCAGTACTTC. Its translation is CSAREQEQYF.

The chain is built from TRBV6-2 or TRBV6-3 and TRBJ1-4, with unresolved D. V was clipped by 5 bases and J by 7 bases, with 11 bases between them. Germline V gene data show CDR1 as MNHEY and CDR2 as SVGEGT. CDR3 size: 13 residues. The CDR3 loop is CASSAFEGEKLFF. CDR3 DNA: TGTGCCAGCAGTGCCTTCGAGGGTGAAAAACTGTTTTTT.

The CDR3 DNA sequence: TGTGCCAGCAGCCAATTAACGGTCAATGAGCAGTTCTTC. Protein sequence: CASSQLTVNEQFF. J is TRBJ2-1 and V is TRBV14; no reliable D call. The germline CDR1 and CDR2 sequences are SGHDN and FVKESK. Between the trimmed V and J ends, which lost 2 bases and 6 bases, there was a span of 8 bases. The CDR3 consists of 13 residues.

This clone was recorded a few times. CDR3 nucleotides: TGTGCCAGTAGTCCTAGACAGGTTCGCGCAGATACGCAGTATTTT. Its protein is CASSPRQVRADTQYF. The chain carries TRBV19 and TRBJ2-3; TRBD1 might be the D (6 bases). Germline V gives CDR1 LNHDA, CDR2 SQIVND (reference sequence). The CDR3 is 15 amino acids. V was trimmed by 5 bases and J by 4 bases, leaving 16 bases between them.

This clone has just a few counts. Here the CDR3 reads CASSVSGGASDEQFF. CDR3 in DNA: TGTGCCAGCAGCGTTAGCGGGGGGGCCTCGGATGAGCAGTTCTTC. The chain recombines TRBV6-4 with TRBJ2-1; 11 nucleotides align to TRBD2. Per the germline V gene, CDR1 is MRHNA and CDR2 is SNTAGT. The CDR3 covers 15 residues. Unmatched junction bases numbered 9, after V lost 6 bases and J lost 8 bases.

This chain joins TRBV6-2 or TRBV6-3 and TRBJ1-2; D unclear. This CDR3 has 15 residues. Trimming cost V 3 bases and J 0 bases, with 11 bases left between them. From germline, CDR1 is MNHEY and CDR2 SVGEGT. DNA for the CDR3: TGTGCCAGCAGTTATCGGACGATTTCTAACTATGGCTACACCTTC. Residues: CASSYRTISNYGYTF.

This clone was observed a single time. The V call is TRBV7-8, the J call TRBJ1-5; D is uncertain. This CDR3 is built from 14 residues. CDR1 and CDR2 (germline): SGHVS, FQNEAQ. Trimming shortened V by 1 base and J by 3 bases, and 7 bases separated the two germline ends. In DNA, the CDR3 is TGTGCCAGCAGCTTAGGAGGGCACAATCAGCCCCAGCATTTT. Translation: CASSLGGHNQPQHF.

The CDR3 spells CASSPGWGSNEKLFF. DNA of the CDR3: TGCGCCAGCAGCCCAGGGTGGGGGAGTAATGAAAAACTGTTTTTT. The V gene is TRBV4-3, the J gene TRBJ1-4; possible D gene TRBD1, 5 bases. V was cut by 4 bases and J by 4 bases, with 13 bases left in between. The CDR3 has 15 amino acids. CDR1 and CDR2 from the germline V gene are LGHNA and YSLEER.

V and J are TRBV6-5 and TRBJ1-6; 7 bases align to TRBD1. The CDR3 has 14 amino acids. Germline loops: CDR1 MNHEY, CDR2 SVGAGI. The V segment lost 7 bases and the J segment 5 bases; nucleotides outside the gene matches: 5. The CDR3 loop is CASKQGGNNSPLHF. DNA for the CDR3: TGTGCCAGCAAGCAGGGGGGAAATAATTCACCCCTCCACTTT.

The chain has TRBV30 and TRBJ1-5; no definite D call. The germline V and J ends were trimmed by 5 bases and 7 bases, with 12 bases remaining between them. The CDR3 loop spans 12 amino acids. CDR1 is GTSNPN, CDR2 SVGIG, per germline (reference sequence). CDR3 coding DNA: TGTGCCTGGGGTACAGATAAGCAGCCCCAGCATTTT. Translation: CAWGTDKQPQHF.

V usage is TRBV6-2 or TRBV6-3 and J usage is TRBJ1-5; D remains ambiguous. Trimming stripped 2 bases from V and 3 bases from J, with 11 bases between. CDR1 and CDR2 (germline): MNHEY, SVGEGT. This CDR3 has 15 amino acids. The CDR3 reads CASSYGWGNNQPQHF. CDR3 in DNA: TGTGCCAGCAGTTACGGATGGGGTAACAATCAGCCCCAGCATTTT.

The genes are TRBV7-8 and TRBJ1-5; weak D call: TRBD1 (5 bases). The CDR3 has 16 amino acids. Germline V gene sequence: CDR1 SGHVS, CDR2 FQNEAQ. Deletions cut 1 base from V and 6 bases from J, with 16 bases between. CDR3 nucleotides: TGTGCCAGCAGCTTAGTTGGAGGGGCCACGGGTCAGCCCCAGCATTTT. This encodes CASSLVGGATGQPQHF. The complete variable domain, with remaining parts taken from reference TRBV7-8 and TRBJ1-5, reads GAGVSQSPRYKVAKRGQDVALRCDPISGHVSLFWYQQALGQGPEFLTYFQNEAQLDKSGLPSDRFFAERPEGSVSTLKIQRTQQEDSAVYLCASSLVGGATGQPQHFGDGTRLSIL.

The chain has TRBV3-1 (or the pseudogene TRBV3-2) and TRBJ1-4; no definite D call. Germline V gives CDR1 LGHDT, CDR2 YNNKEL (reference sequence). The CDR3 has 18 amino acids. V lost 1 base, J lost 2 bases, and 17 bases lay in between. CDR3 in DNA: TGTGCCAGCAGCCAAGTTGTGGCCAACCCCCGGACTAATGAAAAACTGTTTTTT. Its protein is CASSQVVANPRTNEKLFF.

The V and J genes are TRBV15 and TRBJ2-7; D is unresolved. CDR1 is LNHNV and CDR2 is YYDKDF in the germline V gene (reference sequence). The germline V and J ends were trimmed by 0 bases and 4 bases, with 10 bases remaining between them. CDR3 length: 14 residues. The CDR3 sequence: CATSREVSGYEQYF. The CDR3 nucleotides are TGTGCCACCAGCAGAGAAGTCTCCGGGTACGAGCAGTACTTC.

The chain employs TRBV5-4 and TRBJ2-6; D is undetermined. This CDR3 region has 16 residues. The V and J ends lost 5 bases and 0 bases respectively, with 12 bases between them. Germline loops: CDR1 SGHNT, CDR2 YYREEE (reference sequence). The CDR3 sequence: CASRNSPSSGANVLTF. Written as DNA, the CDR3 is TGTGCCAGCAGGAACTCTCCAAGCTCTGGGGCCAACGTCCTGACTTTC.